A few counts support the clone carrying this T cell receptor (beta chain). Its antigen remains unknown. Through a sample-barcoded 5' primer and a J-beta primer mix, a second PCR was run for about 6 to 12 cycles. TCRdb re-derived calls from the 5' RACE reads in MiXCR, one entry per CDR3 protein. The sample records some 900,000 distinct CDR3 sequences, around 48% being singletons. These data come from a study of blood T cells in healthy people across ages. General study findings and limits: Comparison with aged donors showed that long-lived donors had more naive CD4+ cells and higher diversity.

CDR1 is SGHRS, CDR2 YFSETQ, per germline. The CDR3 runs to 18 residues. Trimming shortened V by 2 bases and J by 4 bases, and 23 bases separated the two germline ends. The J gene is TRBJ2-3, the V gene TRBV5-1; D is possibly TRBD2 (6 bases). The receptor was derived from a man younger than 45 in good health. The material sequenced was blood. The DNA of the CDR3 is TGCGCCAGCAGCTTCTCGGTTCCCCGGACTACGGTAGCAGATACGCAGTATTTT. As protein: CASSFSVPRTTVADTQYF.